This T cell receptor beta chain was captured by sequencing in a study of T cells in women clearing cervical HPV infection. Here immunoSEQ multiplex PCR was the method, and the copy in TCRdb shows in-frame clones only, minus some. The sample data list 20,000 to 25,000 clones. Germline V gives CDR1 SEHNR, CDR2 FQNEAQ (reference sequence). The CDR3 covers 14 residues. V was trimmed by 0 bases and J by 5 bases, leaving 10 bases between them. Regarding this clone: The CDR3 goes on 3 residues after the read ends, and that part is filled in from the germline J gene.

The sequence was collected from a woman aged 18 to 69 with a cervical HPV16 infection that either progressed to CIN3+ or cleared (not recorded which). The chain links TRBV7-9 to TRBJ1-2, with D possibly TRBD1 on 6 matching bases. Input material: blood buffy coat. CDR3 in amino acids: CASSLAGGAYGYTF. Partial CDR3 DNA: TGTGCCAGCAGCTTAGCGGGGGGGGCGTATGGC.